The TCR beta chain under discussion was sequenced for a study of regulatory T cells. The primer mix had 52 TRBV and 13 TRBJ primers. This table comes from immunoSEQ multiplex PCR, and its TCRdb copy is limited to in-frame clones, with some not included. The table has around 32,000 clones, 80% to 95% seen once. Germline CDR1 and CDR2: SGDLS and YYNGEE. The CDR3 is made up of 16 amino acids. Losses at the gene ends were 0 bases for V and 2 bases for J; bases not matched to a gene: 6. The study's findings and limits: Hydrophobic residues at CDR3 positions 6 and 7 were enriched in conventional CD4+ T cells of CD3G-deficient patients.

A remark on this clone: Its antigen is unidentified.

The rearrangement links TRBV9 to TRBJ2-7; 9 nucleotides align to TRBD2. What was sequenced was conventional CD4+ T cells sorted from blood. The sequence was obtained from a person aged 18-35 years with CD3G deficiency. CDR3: CASSVAPRGGAYEQYF. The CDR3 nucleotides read TGTGCCAGCAGCGTAGCGCCGCGGGGGGGGGCCTACGAGCAGTACTTC.